The following is a T cell receptor (beta chain) sequence with its context. Its antigen is unknown. V shed 5 bases and J shed 5 bases, with 14 bases lying between them. Germline values: CDR1 SGHRS, CDR2 YFSETQ. The CDR3 has 13 residues. Memory CD4+ cells were the fraction left after CD45RA+ naive selection. Profiling relied on immunoSEQ multiplex PCR, and the TCRdb table lists in-frame clones only, not all of them. Seen here are 550,000 to 700,000 clones, 60% to 75% observed once, and the top ten hold 1.5% to 2%. The data are from a study of shared clonotypes between healthy human individuals. Study outcomes and limitations: Among donors, sharing of clonotypes was expected to be affected by sequencing depth. Naive subsets usually exceeded memory subsets in estimated richness.

This TCR came from a woman aged 30 to 39 in good health. The chain carries TRBV5-1 and TRBJ2-7; D could derive from TRBD1 or TRBD2 (6 bases each). Sequenced: memory CD4+ T cells sorted from blood. Noted subset: CD45RA-negative fraction. CDR3 loop: CASSLRGLHEQYF. CDR3 bases: TGCGCCAGCAGTCTCCGGGGGCTCCACGAGCAGTACTTC.